A selection of T cell receptor beta chains follows, all from one sample in a study of T-cell memory formation after mild COVID-19. MiXCR, applied by TCRdb to the 5' RACE reads, yields one record per CDR3 protein. The sample carries hundreds of thousands of distinct CDR3 sequences, 16% recorded once. Sequencing input: PBMCs or a T cell subset sorted from them (not recorded which). The receptors were sampled from a man in his late teens or twenties who had mild COVID-19 (a few samples of this study predate the infection). Cell type and time point are not known. Each CDR3 is given with its conserved first and last residue. A D gene is named only where the DNA matches it firmly. Size is stated for part of the rows, as once, few or many counts, or as a class when the clone is expanded.

V gene	clone size	J gene	D gene	CDR3 protein	CDR3 DNA
TRBV12-5	many	TRBJ2-5	NA	CASGKGLQETQYF	TGTGCTAGTGGCAAGGGACTGCAAGAGACCCAGTACTTC
TRBV12-3/TRBV12-4	few	TRBJ2-4	NA	CASSYPQILAKNIQYF	TGTGCCAGCAGTTATCCCCAGATACTAGCCAAAAACATTCAGTACTTC
TRBV11-2	NA	TRBJ2-3	NA	CASSLDRVFTDTQYF	TGTGCCAGCAGCTTAGACCGAGTATTCACAGATACGCAGTATTTT
TRBV5-1	few	TRBJ2-1	TRBD2	CASSPGLAHNEQFF	TGCGCCAGCAGCCCCGGACTAGCACACAATGAGCAGTTCTTC
TRBV2	NA	TRBJ2-5	NA	CASSEAQMALAGETQYF	TGTGCCAGCAGTGAAGCTCAGATGGCCCTGGCTGGAGAGACCCAGTACTTC
TRBV7-2	many	TRBJ2-3	NA	CASSLALGADTQYF	TGTGCCAGCAGCTTAGCGCTTGGTGCAGATACGCAGTATTTT
TRBV2	NA	TRBJ2-3	TRBD2	CASRGLAGRSSTDTQYF	TGTGCCAGCAGAGGACTAGCGGGGCGTTCTAGCACAGATACGCAGTATTTT
TRBV3-1	few	TRBJ1-5	NA	CASSQEGHHQPQHF	TGTGCCAGCAGCCAAGAGGGACATCATCAGCCCCAGCATTTT
TRBV4-3	NA	TRBJ2-7	NA	CASSQERGTYEQYF	TGCGCCAGCAGCCAAGAACGGGGTACCTACGAGCAGTACTTC
TRBV4-1	medium-sized	TRBJ2-4	NA	CATSGAGFLAKNIQYF	TGCGCCACCTCGGGTGCGGGCTTTCTGGCCAAAAACATTCAGTACTTC
TRBV7-3	few	TRBJ2-5	NA	CASSLLGSGETQYF	TGTGCCAGCAGCTTGCTGGGGTCGGGGGAGACCCAGTACTTC
TRBV18	NA	TRBJ2-2	NA	CASSPPGNRDTGELFF	TGTGCCAGCTCACCACCTGGTAATCGGGACACCGGGGAGCTGTTTTTT
TRBV5-4	NA	TRBJ2-1	TRBD2	CASSLAAGGPGEQFF	TGTGCCAGCAGCTTGGCAGCGGGGGGGCCCGGTGAGCAGTTCTTC
TRBV5-6	NA	TRBJ2-5	NA	CASSSGSLLGTQYF	TGTGCCAGCAGTTCTGGGAGTCTCTTAGGGACCCAGTACTTC
TRBV7-9	NA	TRBJ2-1	NA	CASSHREYNEQFF	TGTGCCAGCAGCCACCGGGAGTACAATGAGCAGTTCTTC
TRBV7-9	NA	TRBJ2-4	NA	CASSLGQSGGIQYF	TGTGCCAGCAGCCTTGGACAATCCGGGGGCATTCAGTACTTC
TRBV12-3/TRBV12-4	NA	TRBJ2-5	NA	CASSWGSEETQYF	TGTGCCAGCAGTTGGGGCTCCGAAGAGACCCAGTACTTC
TRBV5-4	many	TRBJ2-1	NA	CASSLGTGSYNEQFF	TGTGCCAGCAGCCTCGGGACCGGCTCCTACAATGAGCAGTTCTTC
TRBV6-5	once	TRBJ2-2	NA	CASWGTGTENTGELFF	TGTGCCAGCTGGGGGACCGGGACTGAGAACACCGGGGAGCTGTTTTTT
TRBV24-1	few	TRBJ1-1	NA	CATEGKNTEAFF	TGTGCCACCGAAGGGAAGAACACTGAAGCTTTCTTT
TRBV7-2	few	TRBJ1-5	NA	CASSLTPSPEQPQHF	TGTGCCAGCAGCTTAACCCCAAGCCCCGAACAGCCCCAGCATTTT
TRBV5-1	few	TRBJ1-4	TRBD1	CASSRYGTDNEKLFF	TGCGCCAGCAGCAGGTACGGGACAGATAATGAAAAACTGTTTTTT
TRBV7-8	few	TRBJ2-5	NA	CASSLLRSGLRETQYF	TGTGCCAGCAGCTTACTTCGTAGCGGCTTGAGGGAGACCCAGTACTTC
TRBV4-2	NA	TRBJ2-5	NA	CASSQDGRETQYF	TGTGCCAGCAGCCAAGACGGACGGGAGACCCAGTACTTC
TRBV29-1	once	TRBJ1-1	NA	CSVEDDRANTEAFF	TGCAGCGTTGAAGACGACCGGGCGAACACTGAAGCTTTCTTT
TRBV7-8	NA	TRBJ1-3	TRBD1	CASSLGARTGAGNTIYF	TGTGCCAGCAGCTTAGGGGCCCGGACAGGGGCTGGGAACACCATATATTTT
TRBV6-2/TRBV6-3	NA	TRBJ2-7	NA	CASSYGRRVAYEQYF	TGTGCCAGCAGTTACGGTCGCAGGGTTGCCTACGAGCAGTACTTC
TRBV20-1	NA	TRBJ2-3	TRBD2	CSARTPGLARTDTQYF	TGCAGTGCTAGGACCCCGGGACTAGCCAGAACAGATACGCAGTATTTT
TRBV7-9	few	TRBJ2-1	NA	CASSGQARSEQFF	TGTGCCAGCAGCGGGCAGGCGAGGAGTGAGCAGTTCTTC
TRBV7-9	NA	TRBJ1-4	TRBD1	CASSSDRGRTNEKLFF	TGTGCCAGCAGCTCCGACAGGGGGCGGACTAATGAAAAACTGTTTTTT
TRBV5-4	NA	TRBJ2-7	TRBD2	CATWGSGGPVEQYF	TGTGCAACCTGGGGTAGCGGGGGTCCCGTGGAGCAGTACTTC
TRBV9	few	TRBJ1-2	NA	CASSGQSPPTF	TGTGCCAGCAGCGGGCAATCCCCTCCCACCTTC
TRBV6-5	NA	TRBJ1-2	NA	CASSYLGGNYGYTF	TGTGCCAGCAGTTACCTGGGGGGCAACTATGGCTACACCTTC
TRBV6-2/TRBV6-3	few	TRBJ2-7	NA	CASSSTRLALISYEQYF	TGTGCCAGCAGCTCTACAAGATTGGCCCTTATCTCCTACGAGCAGTACTTC
TRBV4-2	few	TRBJ1-5	NA	CASSQDQGDQPQHF	TGTGCCAGCAGCCAAGACCAGGGAGATCAGCCCCAGCATTTT
TRBV6-6	few	TRBJ1-2	NA	CASSYATGNYGYTF	TGTGCCAGCAGTTACGCCACAGGGAACTATGGCTACACCTTC
TRBV12-3/TRBV12-4	NA	TRBJ1-2	TRBD1	CASSAEKTGMFGYTF	TGTGCCAGCAGTGCAGAGAAGACAGGGATGTTCGGCTACACCTTC
TRBV4-3	few	TRBJ2-4	NA	CASSQGALEGARQYF	TGCGCCAGCAGCCAAGGGGCTTTGGAGGGGGCACGTCAGTACTTC
TRBV7-9	few	TRBJ2-2	NA	CASSSDGGTTGELFF	TGTGCCAGCAGCTCAGATGGGGGGACTACCGGGGAGCTGTTTTTT
TRBV20-1	NA	TRBJ2-5	TRBD2	CSALGTSGSQETQYF	TGCAGTGCTCTAGGGACTAGCGGGAGCCAAGAGACCCAGTACTTC
TRBV4-1	NA	TRBJ2-5	TRBD2	CASSRSGGDQETQYF	TGCGCCAGCAGCCGCTCCGGGGGGGATCAAGAGACCCAGTACTTC
TRBV6-1	NA	TRBJ2-3	NA	CASRAGTTRGDTQYF	TGTGCCAGCAGAGCCGGGACCACAAGGGGTGATACGCAGTATTTT
TRBV4-1	NA	TRBJ2-3	TRBD1	CASSHLRGQNTDTQYF	TGCGCCAGCAGCCATCTCAGGGGGCAAAACACAGATACGCAGTATTTT
TRBV12-3/TRBV12-4	NA	TRBJ1-1	NA	CASSFYRMNTEAFF	TGTGCCAGCAGTTTTTACAGGATGAACACTGAAGCTTTCTTT
TRBV6-2/TRBV6-3	NA	TRBJ2-7	TRBD2	CASRASGGLPYEQYF	TGTGCCAGCAGAGCTAGCGGGGGCCTACCCTACGAGCAGTACTTC
TRBV29-1	few	TRBJ2-7	NA	CSVAGLPVYEQYF	TGCAGCGTTGCGGGACTGCCGGTCTACGAGCAGTACTTC
TRBV4-2	many	TRBJ2-7	TRBD2	CASSQVAGVSYEQYF	TGTGCCAGCAGCCAAGTTGCGGGGGTCTCCTACGAGCAGTACTTC
TRBV18	NA	TRBJ1-4	NA	CASSSMTTNEKLFF	TGTGCCAGCTCATCCATGACAACTAATGAAAAACTGTTTTTT